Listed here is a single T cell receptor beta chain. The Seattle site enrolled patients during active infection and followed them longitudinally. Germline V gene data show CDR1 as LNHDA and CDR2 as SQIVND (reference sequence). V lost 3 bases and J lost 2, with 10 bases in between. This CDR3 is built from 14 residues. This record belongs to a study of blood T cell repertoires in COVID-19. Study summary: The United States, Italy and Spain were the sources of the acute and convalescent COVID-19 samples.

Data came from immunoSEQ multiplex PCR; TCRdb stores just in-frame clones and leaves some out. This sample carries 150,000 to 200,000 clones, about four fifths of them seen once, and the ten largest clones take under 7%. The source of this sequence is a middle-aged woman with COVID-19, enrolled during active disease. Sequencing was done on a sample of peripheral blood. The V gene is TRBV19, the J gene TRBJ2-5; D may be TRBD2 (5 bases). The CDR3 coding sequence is TGTGCCAGTAGTATCTCTAGCAGTCAAGAGACCCAGTACTTC. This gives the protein CASSISSSQETQYF.